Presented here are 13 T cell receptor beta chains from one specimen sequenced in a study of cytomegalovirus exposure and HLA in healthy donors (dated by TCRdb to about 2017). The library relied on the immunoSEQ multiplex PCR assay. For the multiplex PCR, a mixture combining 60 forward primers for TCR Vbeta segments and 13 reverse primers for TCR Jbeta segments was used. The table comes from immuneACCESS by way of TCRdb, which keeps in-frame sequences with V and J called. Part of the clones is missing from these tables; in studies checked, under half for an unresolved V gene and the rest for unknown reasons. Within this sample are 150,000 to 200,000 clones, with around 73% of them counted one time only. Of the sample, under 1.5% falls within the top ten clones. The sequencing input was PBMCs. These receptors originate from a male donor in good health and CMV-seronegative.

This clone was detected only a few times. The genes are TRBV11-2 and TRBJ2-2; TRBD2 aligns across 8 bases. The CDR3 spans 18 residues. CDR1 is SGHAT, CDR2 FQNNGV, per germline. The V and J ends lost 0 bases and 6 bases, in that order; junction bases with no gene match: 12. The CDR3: CASSLDQGGTSIAGELFF. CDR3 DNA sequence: TGTGCCAGCAGCTTAGACCAGGGAGGGACTAGTATCGCCGGGGAGCTGTTTTTT.

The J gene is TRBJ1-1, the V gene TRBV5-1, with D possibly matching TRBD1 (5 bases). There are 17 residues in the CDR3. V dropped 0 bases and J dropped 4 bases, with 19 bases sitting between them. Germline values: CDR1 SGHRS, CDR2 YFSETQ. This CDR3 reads CASSLGVGLRVVTEAFF. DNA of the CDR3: TGCGCCAGCAGCTTGGGCGTTGGTCTCAGGGTCGTCACTGAAGCTTTCTTT.

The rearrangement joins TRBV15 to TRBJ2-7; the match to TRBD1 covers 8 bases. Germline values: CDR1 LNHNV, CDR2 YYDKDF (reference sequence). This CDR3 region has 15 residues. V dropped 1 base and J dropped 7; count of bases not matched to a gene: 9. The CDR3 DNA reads TGTGCCACCAGCAGAGGGGAAGGACAGGGAGGAGAGCAGTACTTC. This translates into CATSRGEGQGGEQYF.

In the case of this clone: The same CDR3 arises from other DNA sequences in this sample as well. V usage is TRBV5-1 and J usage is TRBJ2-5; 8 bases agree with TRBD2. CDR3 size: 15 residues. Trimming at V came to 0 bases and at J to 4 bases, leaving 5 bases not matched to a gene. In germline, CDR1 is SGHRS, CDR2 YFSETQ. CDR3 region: CASSLAGGALETQYF. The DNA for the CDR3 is TGCGCCAGCAGCTTGGCGGGGGGGGCCCTAGAGACCCAGTACTTC.

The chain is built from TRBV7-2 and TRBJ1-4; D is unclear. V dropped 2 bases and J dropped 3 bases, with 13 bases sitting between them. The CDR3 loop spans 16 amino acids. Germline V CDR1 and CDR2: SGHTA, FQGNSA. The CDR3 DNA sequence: TGTGCCAGCAGCTTAAGCCCCCTCAGGCCTAATGAAAAACTGTTTTTT. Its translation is CASSLSPLRPNEKLFF.

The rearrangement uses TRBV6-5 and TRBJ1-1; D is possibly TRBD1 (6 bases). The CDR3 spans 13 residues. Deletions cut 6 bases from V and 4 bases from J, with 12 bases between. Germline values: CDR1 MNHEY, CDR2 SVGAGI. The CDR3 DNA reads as TGTGCCAGCAGCCCTACCAGGGGCACTGAAGCTTTCTTT. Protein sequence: CASSPTRGTEAFF.

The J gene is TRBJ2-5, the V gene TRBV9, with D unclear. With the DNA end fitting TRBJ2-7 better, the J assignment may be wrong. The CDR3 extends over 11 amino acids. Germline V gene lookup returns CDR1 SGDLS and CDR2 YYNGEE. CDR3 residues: CASSVGAEQYF. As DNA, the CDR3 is TGTGCCAGCAGCGTAGGCGCCGAGCAGTACTTC.

The CDR3 region has the DNA TGTGCCTGGATCGGACAGGGGGGGTACGAGCAGTACTTC. Its protein is CAWIGQGGYEQYF. The chain combines TRBV30 with TRBJ2-7; 10 positions agree with TRBD1. Germline assignment: CDR1 GTSNPN and CDR2 SVGIG (reference sequence). The CDR3 sequence is 13 residues long. V trimming: 4 bases; J trimming: 4 bases; junction bases outside the gene matches: 4.

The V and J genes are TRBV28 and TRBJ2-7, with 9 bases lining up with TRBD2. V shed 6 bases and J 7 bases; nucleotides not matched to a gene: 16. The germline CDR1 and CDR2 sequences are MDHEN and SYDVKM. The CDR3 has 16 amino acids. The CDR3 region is CASSGGGSGSRREQYF. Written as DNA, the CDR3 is TGTGCCAGCAGCGGAGGGGGTAGCGGGAGCAGGAGGGAGCAGTACTTC.

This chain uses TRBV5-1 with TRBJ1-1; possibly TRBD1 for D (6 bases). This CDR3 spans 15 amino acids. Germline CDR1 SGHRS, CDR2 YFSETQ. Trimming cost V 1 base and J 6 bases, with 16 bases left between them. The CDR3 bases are TGCGCCAGCAGCTTGAACGAACAGGGCTGGGCTGAAGCTTTCTTT. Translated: CASSLNEQGWAEAFF.

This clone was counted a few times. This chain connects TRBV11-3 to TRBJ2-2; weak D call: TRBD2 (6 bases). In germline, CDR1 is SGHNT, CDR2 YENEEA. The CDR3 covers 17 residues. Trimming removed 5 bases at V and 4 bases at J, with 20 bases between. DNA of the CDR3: TGTGCCAGCAGCCCATCCCCATTCCTCGGGGGCACCGGGGAGCTGTTTTTT. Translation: CASSPSPFLGGTGELFF.

As DNA, the CDR3 is TGCGCCAGCAGCTTGGAGGTCAATCAGGGGGCAAATGAGCAGTTCTTC. This translates into CASSLEVNQGANEQFF. The V and J genes are TRBV5-1 and TRBJ2-1, with 8 bases fitting TRBD1. The length of the CDR3 is 16 residues. Germline CDR1 reads SGHRS; CDR2 reads YFSETQ. The J segment lost 7 bases and the V segment lost 0 bases, leaving 9 bases of the junction unmatched.

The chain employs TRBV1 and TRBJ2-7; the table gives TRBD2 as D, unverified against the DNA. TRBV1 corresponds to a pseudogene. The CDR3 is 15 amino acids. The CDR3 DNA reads TGCACCAGCAGCCCCCGAACTGAGGTAAGGTACGAGCAGTACTTC. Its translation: CTSSPRTEVRYEQYF.